These 26 T cell receptor beta chains originate from one sample sequenced in a study of T cell responses to AZD1222 COVID-19 vaccine. Measured with immunoSEQ multiplex PCR; TCRdb has only the in-frame clones, and not every one. The sample yields 100,000 to 150,000 clones, around 90% seen once. Sequences were derived from peripheral blood, sampled on day 0 of AZD1222 vaccination. Receptor source: an adult in good health.

The chain's CDR3 is CAISDGTGLGNQPQHF. The CDR3 DNA follows: TGTGCCATCAGTGACGGTACAGGATTAGGCAATCAGCCCCAGCATTTT. The chain is built from TRBV10-3 and TRBJ1-5; D possibly corresponds to TRBD1 (5 bases). The CDR3 has 16 residues. CDR1 is ENHRY, CDR2 SYGVKD, per germline. Trimming stripped 3 bases from V and 2 bases from J, with 14 bases between.

The CDR3 DNA is TGTGCCAGCAGTTACTCGCAGGGAGGCACCGGGGAGCTGTTTTTT. Amino acids: CASSYSQGGTGELFF. V usage is TRBV6-5 and J usage is TRBJ2-2; the D gene is possibly TRBD2 (6 bases). CDR3 length: 15 amino acids. Germline V lookup: CDR1 MNHEY, CDR2 SVGAGI. The V end was cut by 0 bases, the J end by 4 bases, with 9 bases between.

The chain combines TRBV7-9 with TRBJ2-5, with D hard to call. The CDR3 is 12 amino acids. Trimming stripped 5 bases from V and 4 bases from J, with 8 bases between. Germline lookup yields CDR1 SEHNR and CDR2 FQNEAQ (reference sequence). CDR3: CASSPGRETQYF. The CDR3 DNA follows: TGTGCCAGCAGCCCAGGCCGAGAGACCCAGTACTTC.

The chain employs TRBV19 and TRBJ1-3; no firm D call. The CDR3 covers 16 residues. Trimming left V 5 bases short and J 2 bases short, with 16 bases between. Looked up from germline, CDR1 is LNHDA and CDR2 is SQIVND (reference sequence). CDR3 DNA: TGTGCCAGTAGTCGAAACCCCACTGATACTGGAAACACCATATATTTT. The encoded protein is CASSRNPTDTGNTIYF.

The chain employs TRBV11-2 and TRBJ1-1, with D unclear. Trimming removed 7 bases at V and 0 bases at J, with 12 bases between. The CDR3 sequence is 14 residues long. Germline V CDR1 and CDR2: SGHAT, FQNNGV. The CDR3 nucleotides are TGTGCCAGCATCCCGGTCGGGTTGAACACTGAAGCTTTCTTT. Translation gives CASIPVGLNTEAFF.

In the case of this clone: In the same sample, other DNA sequences code for this CDR3. The V call is TRBV29-1, the J call TRBJ1-2, with 7 bases that match TRBD1. In germline, CDR1 is SQVTM, CDR2 ANQGSEA. The trim removed 6 bases at V and 1 base at J, leaving 2 bases unmatched. The CDR3 contains 12 residues. DNA for the CDR3: TGCAGCGTGGGGGACAGTAACTATGGCTACACCTTC. It specifies CSVGDSNYGYTF.

This clone was picked up a small number of times. The V and J genes are TRBV7-2 and TRBJ1-2; D is unresolved. Germline-derived CDR1 and CDR2 are SGHTA and FQGNSA. With 1 base removed from V and 8 bases from J, the gap between germline ends came to 11 bases. The CDR3 loop spans 13 amino acids. The CDR3 DNA reads TGTGCCAGCAGCTTAGATCCGTCATACGGCTACACCTTC. Its translation is CASSLDPSYGYTF.

This sequence joins TRBV5-1 and TRBJ2-5, with a possible D match to TRBD1 (6 bases). V was cut by 2 bases and J by 5 bases, with 10 bases left in between. CDR3 length: 13 amino acids. Looked up from germline, CDR1 is SGHRS and CDR2 is YFSETQ. CDR3 in DNA: TGCGCCAGCAGCTTCGGGACATCGGAGACCCAGTACTTC. It specifies CASSFGTSETQYF.

The V and J genes are TRBV5-6 and TRBJ2-7; D is tentatively TRBD1 or TRBD2 (5 bases each). CDR3 length: 14 amino acids. Germline V CDR1 and CDR2: SGHDT, YYEEEE. Trimming took off 2 bases at V and 3 bases at J, with 12 bases between the two ends. The CDR3 protein is CASSFRDGHYEQYF. The CDR3 nucleotides are TGTGCCAGCAGCTTTAGGGACGGCCACTACGAGCAGTACTTC.

The J gene is TRBJ1-1, the V gene TRBV20-1; 9 bases are a match to TRBD1. Per germline, CDR1 DFQATT and CDR2 SNEGSKA (reference sequence). CDR3 length: 16 residues. The V gene end was trimmed by 3 bases and the J gene end by 0 bases; junction bases not matched to a gene: 8. The CDR3 region has the DNA TGCAGTGCTAGTATGGGACAGGGCGGTTTGAACACTGAAGCTTTCTTT. Protein: CSASMGQGGLNTEAFF.

This chain joins TRBV5-1 and TRBJ1-1; D possibly corresponds to TRBD1 (5 bases). CDR1 and CDR2 from the germline V gene are SGHRS and YFSETQ. The CDR3 is made up of 14 amino acids. Deletions cut 2 bases from V and 8 bases from J, with 16 bases between. CDR3 DNA: TGCGCCAGCAGCTTAACGGGACTGCGAGAAGAAGCTTTCTTT. Protein sequence: CASSLTGLREEAFF.

This chain links TRBV5-1 with TRBJ1-4, with TRBD1 as a possible D gene (5 bases). The V end lost 4 bases, the J end lost 2 bases, and 9 bases lay between the germline ends. There are 14 residues in the CDR3. CDR1 and CDR2 (germline): SGHRS, YFSETQ. The CDR3 loop reads CASSTDSTNEKLFF. The DNA of the CDR3 is TGCGCCAGCAGCACCGACAGCACTAATGAAAAACTGTTTTTT.

The chain is built from TRBV6-5 and TRBJ1-1; D gene uncertain. V dropped 0 bases and J dropped 0 bases, with 11 bases sitting between them. The germline gives CDR1 MNHEY, CDR2 SVGAGI. This CDR3 contains 16 residues. CDR3 coding DNA: TGTGCCAGCAGTTACTCGAGGCCCGAAATGAACACTGAAGCTTTCTTT. The encoded protein is CASSYSRPEMNTEAFF.

V and J are TRBV5-1 and TRBJ1-1; no clear D. Germline CDR1 reads SGHRS; CDR2 reads YFSETQ. The V end was cut by 2 bases, the J end by 1 base, with 6 bases between. The CDR3 is 13 amino acids. Here the CDR3 reads CASSFGWNTEAFF. The CDR3 nucleotides are TGCGCCAGCAGCTTTGGATGGAACACTGAAGCTTTCTTT.

The V call is TRBV27, the J call TRBJ2-3; D unresolved. Germline lookup yields CDR1 MNHEY and CDR2 SMNVEV (reference sequence). The V and J ends lost 2 bases and 1 base respectively, with 10 bases between them. This CDR3 has 15 amino acids. CDR3 in amino acids: CASSLRLDGTDTQYF. In DNA, the CDR3 is TGTGCCAGCAGTTTAAGGTTAGACGGCACAGATACGCAGTATTTT.

This CDR3 is CASSNQPPGARNEKLFF. The CDR3, as DNA: TGTGCCAGCAGCAACCAGCCACCCGGGGCGCGGAATGAAAAACTGTTTTTT. This sequence joins TRBV2 and TRBJ1-4, with a tentative D call TRBD1 (5 bases). Germline CDR1 and CDR2: SNHLY and FYNNEI. The CDR3 sequence is 17 residues long. V dropped 6 bases and J dropped 5 bases, with 22 bases sitting between them.

This clone is a singleton in its sample. This chain joins TRBV7-9 and TRBJ1-5; TRBD1 matches 8 bases. Germline CDR1 is SEHNR and CDR2 is FQNEAQ (reference sequence). This CDR3 contains 18 residues. The ends lost 4 bases at V and 4 bases at J; junction bases unmatched: 15. CDR3 sequence reads: CASSWERSGTGLNQPQHF. DNA of the CDR3: TGTGCCAGCAGCTGGGAAAGGTCCGGGACAGGACTAAATCAGCCCCAGCATTTT.

A remark on this clone: Germline and junction disagree at one end, which may indicate a read error. This sequence joins TRBV11-2 and TRBJ2-2; possible D gene TRBD2, 6 bases. The CDR3 spans 15 residues. Per germline, CDR1 SGHAT and CDR2 FQNNGV. The CDR3 nucleotides read TGTGCCAGCAGCTTGACTAGTTGCAGTTGCCACTCCCAGAATTTT. This encodes CASSLTSCSCHSQNF.

V is TRBV7-9 and J is TRBJ2-1; D unclear. Germline V gene sequence: CDR1 SEHNR, CDR2 FQNEAQ (reference sequence). Trimming took 5 bases from V and 0 from J, leaving 11 bases between them. This CDR3 has 15 amino acids. The CDR3 bases are TGTGCCAGCAGCCCGACCTGGAGCTCCTACAATGAGCAGTTCTTC. Its translation: CASSPTWSSYNEQFF.

The rearrangement uses TRBV3-1 (or the pseudogene TRBV3-2) and TRBJ1-5; D is perhaps TRBD1 (5 bases). CDR1 and CDR2 (germline): LGHDT, YNNKEL (reference sequence). The ends were cut back, 3 bases at V and 0 bases at J, with 15 bases in the middle. This CDR3 has 17 residues. DNA for the CDR3: TGTGCCAGCAGCCACGGACACCTTGCATATAGCAATCAGCCCCAGCATTTT. Residues: CASSHGHLAYSNQPQHF.

The DNA of the CDR3 is TGTGCCAGCAGCTTAACTAGGAATGAGCAGTTCTTC. Its protein is CASSLTRNEQFF. The chain uses TRBV5-4 and TRBJ2-1; D is possibly TRBD2 (5 bases). The CDR3 sequence is 12 residues long. With 2 bases removed from V and 7 bases from J, the gap between germline ends came to 7 bases. Germline CDR1 is SGHNT and CDR2 is YYREEE (reference sequence). Full variable domain (missing parts from reference TRBV5-4 and TRBJ2-1): ETGVTQSPTHLIKTRGQQVTLRCSSQSGHNTVSWYQQALGQGPQFIFQYYREEENGRGNFPPRFSGLQFPNYSSELNVNALELDDSALYLCASSLTRNEQFFGPGTRLTVL.

In its sample, this clone was seen once. The rearrangement uses TRBV7-9 and TRBJ1-1; D uncertain. V was cut by 3 bases and J by 1 base, with 6 bases left in between. Germline CDR1 is SEHNR and CDR2 is FQNEAQ (reference sequence). This CDR3 region has 13 residues. CDR3 protein: CASSFGRNTEAFF. Here the CDR3 DNA reads TGTGCCAGCAGCTTCGGACGGAACACTGAAGCTTTCTTT. Drawing the rest from reference TRBV7-9 and TRBJ1-1, the complete variable domain is DTGVSQNPRHKITKRGQNVTFRCDPISEHNRLYWYRQTLGQGPEFLTYFQNEAQLEKSRLLSDRFSAERPKGSFSTLEIQRTEQGDSAMYLCASSFGRNTEAFFGQGTRLTVV.

This chain connects TRBV20-1 to TRBJ2-1, with TRBD2 matching over 9 bases. Per the germline V gene, CDR1 is DFQATT and CDR2 is SNEGSKA (reference sequence). This CDR3 has 14 residues. The trim removed 3 bases at V and 6 bases at J, leaving 6 bases unmatched. The CDR3 DNA reads TGCAGTGCTAGTGGTAGCGGGGGCCTCAATGAGCAGTTCTTC. As protein: CSASGSGGLNEQFF.

The chain couples TRBV3-1 (or the pseudogene TRBV3-2) to TRBJ1-5; tentatively, D is TRBD1 (5 bases). The length of the CDR3 is 15 residues. Trimming cost V 4 bases and J 6 bases, with 16 bases left between them. Germline V gene data show CDR1 as LGHDT and CDR2 as YNNKEL (reference sequence). CDR3 in DNA: TGTGCCAGCAGCCCCAAGGAAGACAGTAGTCAGCCCCAGCATTTT. The encoded protein is CASSPKEDSSQPQHF.

The chain couples TRBV15 to TRBJ2-7; D uncertain. Germline V gene sequence: CDR1 LNHNV, CDR2 YYDKDF (reference sequence). The CDR3 totals 14 residues. Deletions cut 0 bases from V and 6 bases from J, with 12 bases between. CDR3 sequence reads: CATSRDLKGSEQYF. DNA for the CDR3: TGTGCCACCAGCAGAGACCTAAAGGGAAGCGAGCAGTACTTC.

This clone was found a few times. The chain is built from TRBV18 and TRBJ1-1; D unclear. Germline assignment: CDR1 KGHSH and CDR2 LQKENI. The CDR3 loop spans 14 amino acids. Trimming left V 2 bases short and J 6 bases short, with 13 bases between. Written as DNA, the CDR3 is TGTGCCAGCTCACCAATTAAAGTCTGGGCTGAAGCTTTCTTT. As protein: CASSPIKVWAEAFF.